Listed below are T cell receptor beta chains from one sample, sequenced in a study of cytomegalovirus exposure and HLA in healthy donors. Sequencing used immunoSEQ multiplex PCR; TCRdb keeps in-frame clones, though not all of them. Of 75,000 to 90,000 clones in the sample, over 60% were seen once. The specimen was PBMCs. These receptors were taken from a man between 60 and 75 years old in good health and CMV-seronegative. Both conserved end residues are part of each CDR3. The D gene is left open where the match is weak. Clone size appears in some rows only: once, few, many, or a class for an expanded clone.

>.|TRBV14|once|TRBJ2-5
CASSPRGGAQETQYF
TGTGCCAGCAGCCCCCGAGGGGGGGCCCAGGAGACCCAGTACTTC
>.|TRBV5-1|.|TRBJ1-6
CASSRTGLTNSPLHF
TGCGCCAGCAGCCGAACGGGACTGACGAATTCACCCCTCCACTTT
>.|TRBV10-3|.|TRBJ2-5
CAISGGVKETQYF
TGTGCCATCAGCGGGGGAGTTAAAGAGACCCAGTACTTC
>.|TRBV6-1|.|TRBJ2-3
CASSGLRGTSTDTQYF
TGTGCCAGCAGTGGTCTTCGGGGGACTAGCACAGATACGCAGTATTTT
>.|TRBV7-2|.|TRBJ1-1
CASSLVRDTEAFF
TGTGCCAGCAGCTTAGTCAGGGACACTGAAGCTTTCTTT
>.|TRBV9|.|TRBJ2-7
CASSVGGPDEQYF
TGTGCCAGCAGCGTCGGCGGCCCCGACGAGCAGTACTTC
>TRBD1|TRBV7-9|once|TRBJ1-2
CSSSTGQMNYGYTF
TGTTCCAGCAGCACGGGACAGATGAACTATGGCTACACCTTC
>TRBD1|TRBV7-9|.|TRBJ2-1
CASSPGTGGNEQFF
TGTGCCAGCAGCCCCGGGACAGGGGGCAATGAGCAGTTCTTC
>.|TRBV6-1|few|TRBJ2-7
CASSAGTEGSEQYF
TGTGCCAGCAGCGCCGGGACGGAGGGCAGCGAGCAGTACTTC
>.|TRBV4-1|.|TRBJ1-1
CASSLFGGGNTEAFF
TGCGCCAGCAGTCTCTTCGGCGGGGGAAACACTGAAGCTTTCTTT
>.|TRBV4-2|few|TRBJ1-4
CASSQGQSGNEKLFF
TGTGCCAGCAGCCAAGGCCAAAGCGGGAATGAAAAACTGTTTTTT
>TRBD2|TRBV6-5|.|TRBJ2-3
CASRRSGGAGDTQYF
TGTGCCAGCAGACGTAGCGGGGGGGCGGGAGATACGCAGTATTTT
>TRBD1|TRBV30|.|TRBJ1-1
CAWSGPTGGTEAFF
TGTGCCTGGAGCGGGCCTACAGGGGGCACTGAAGCTTTCTTT
>TRBD1|TRBV30|.|TRBJ2-2
CAWSPPDRVSTGELFF
TGTGCCTGGAGTCCCCCGGACAGGGTCTCCACCGGGGAGCTGTTTTTT
>.|TRBV5-5|.|TRBJ1-5
CASSSAIHSNQPQHF
TGTGCCAGCAGCTCTGCGATCCATAGCAATCAGCCCCAGCATTTT
>.|TRBV6-5|.|TRBJ1-6
CASIPGPNSPLHF
TGTGCCAGCATTCCGGGTCCGAATTCACCCCTCCACTTT
>.|TRBV6-1|.|TRBJ1-4
CASSERAGGEKLFF
TGTGCCAGCAGTGAACGGGCAGGAGGTGAAAAACTGTTTTTT
>.|TRBV2|.|TRBJ1-3
CASSESPGNTIYF
TGTGCCAGCAGTGAAAGCCCGGGAAACACCATATATTTT
>TRBD1|TRBV9|few|TRBJ1-1
CASSPTPTGVRNTEAFF
TGTGCCAGCAGCCCCACCCCCACAGGGGTCAGGAACACTGAAGCTTTCTTT
>TRBD1|TRBV9|once|TRBJ1-4
CASSVTGGQNEKLFF
TGTGCCAGCAGCGTAACAGGGGGCCAAAATGAAAAACTGTTTTTT
>.|TRBV7-6|.|TRBJ1-1
CASTDAGREGLNTEAFF
TGTGCCAGCACCGACGCCGGTCGGGAGGGTTTGAACACTGAAGCTTTCTTT
>TRBD1|TRBV5-1|few|TRBJ1-1
CASSLGDRGYDTEAFF
TGCGCCAGCAGCTTGGGGGACAGGGGCTATGACACTGAAGCTTTCTTT
>TRBD1|TRBV9|.|TRBJ1-5
CASSVGTGGQPQHF
TGTGCCAGCAGCGTAGGGACAGGGGGTCAGCCCCAGCATTTT
>TRBD1|TRBV6-6|.|TRBJ1-1
CASSLGQASGAFF
TGTGCCAGCAGCCTAGGACAGGCTTCGGGCGCTTTCTTT
>TRBD1|TRBV11-2|few|TRBJ1-1
CASSLTGQGWTEAFF
TGTGCCAGCAGCCTCACGGGACAGGGGTGGACTGAAGCTTTCTTT
>TRBD2|TRBV7-8|.|TRBJ2-3
CASSAMGLAGGTTDTQYF
TGTGCCAGCAGCGCAATGGGACTAGCGGGGGGAACCACAGATACGCAGTATTTT
>TRBD1|TRBV12-5|.|TRBJ2-1
CASAFDRASYNEQFF
TGTGCTAGTGCCTTCGACAGGGCATCCTACAATGAGCAGTTCTTC
>.|TRBV2|.|TRBJ2-1
CASIGITRGSYNEQFF
TGTGCCAGCATTGGCATCACTAGGGGGAGCTACAATGAGCAGTTCTTC
>TRBD1|TRBV27|.|TRBJ1-1
CASSSTGAGLMNTEAFF
TGTGCCAGCAGTTCAACAGGGGCGGGCCTTATGAACACTGAAGCTTTCTTT
>TRBD2|TRBV9|.|TRBJ2-3
CASSRTSGGGDTQYF
TGTGCCAGCAGCCGGACTAGCGGGGGCGGGGATACGCAGTATTTT
>TRBD1|TRBV6-5|.|TRBJ2-7
CASSYRTGEQYF
TGTGCCAGCAGTTACAGGACAGGAGAGCAGTACTTC
>TRBD1|TRBV7-3|.|TRBJ1-1
CASSGQGPGTEAFF
TGTGCCAGCAGCGGACAGGGTCCGGGCACTGAAGCTTTCTTT
>.|TRBV18|.|TRBJ1-3
CASSPRRLVDGILSGNTIYF
TGTGCCAGCTCACCACGGCGGCTGGTGGATGGTATCCTCTCTGGAAACACCATATATTTT